This TCR beta chain appears in the sequencing data of a study of T cells after yellow fever vaccination (dated by TCRdb to between 2018 and 2021). Turning to the overall study: Libraries from fractions with low cell numbers were prepared with the SMART-Seq v4 Ultra Low Input RNA kit. Blood was drawn at multiple timepoints before and after primary and secondary immunization, with bulk PBMC replicates and cell subsets isolated. To follow T-cell clones before and after primary and booster YFV17D yellow fever vaccination, bulk TCR alpha and beta repertoires were sequenced over time. Two healthy male donors made up the cohort, one aged 18 to 30 years and the other aged 30 to 40 years. On the study overall, not on this receptor specifically: A small fraction of clonotypes showed up in both the CD4 and CD8 compartments, probably as a result of convergent recombination. Compared with the primary T-cell response, the secondary T-cell response was faster but weaker, reaching its peak on day 5 rather than on day 15. Most clones expanded after primary vaccination were re-detected after the booster (almost 97% of CD4 and roughly 85% of CD8), suggesting broad memory maintenance. Because the study included only a couple of donors, the extent to which the findings can be generalized is limited. Because abundant contaminating clonotypes from the bulk population could be contained in FACS-sorted repertoires, computational filtering was required.

Synthesis of TCR cDNA relied on 5'RACE template switching, a step that introduced a universal primer site along with unique molecular identifiers. cDNA synthesis was primed from both the TCR alpha and TCR beta constant segments. Library amplification used two PCR steps, and the second PCR step added sample barcodes and sequencing adapters. Libraries were sequenced on Illumina HiSeq 2500 (2x100 bp) or NovaSeq (2x150 bp). Turning to the authors' computational methods: Demultiplexing of reads and collapsing into UMI consensus sequences were performed with MIGEC, and V(D)J alignment was carried out with MiXCR. Clonotypes responding to the vaccine were identified with edgeR on replicate PBMC samples, with the criteria of FDR below 0.01 and a log2 fold change above 5 up to day 15. Each bulk clonotype received a CD4 or CD8 identity based on whether the sequenced CD4 or CD8 repertoire contained that clonotype at higher abundance. TCRdb trimmed public reads at Q25 via fastp, called clones via MiXCR and kept in-frame beta chains. Each entry is one CDR3 protein sequence, shown with its most common DNA and genes. For this entry, the V and J calls and clone size follow TCRdb and not the study's own pipeline. The sample contains 450,000 to 550,000 distinct CDR3 sequences, less than 25% of them found a single time. About 17% of the sample goes to the ten largest clones.

Explained via the paper, the treatment or condition label denotes: live attenuated yellow fever vaccine strain. Two biological replicates of bulk PBMCs were collected at each blood-draw timepoint. A standard Ficoll-Paque protocol was used to isolate PBMCs from peripheral blood. RNA was extracted with TriZol from bulk PBMCs, CD4 and CD8 fractions, and dextramer-positive and dextramer-negative fractions. As for this clonotype: Which antigen it targets is not known. No much larger clone is present one base from it, and per-base qualities are unavailable.

Trimming costs V 4 bases and J 7 bases, and their ends lie 10 bases apart. The CDR3 covers 13 residues, taking in both the cysteine and the phenylalanine. Of all the DNA, just the CDR3 is kept, 39 bases in frame from base 1. CDR1 and CDR2 are drawn from the germline V gene: SGHTA, FQGTGA. This chain joins TRBV7-3 to TRBJ2-2; the D gene assignment is ambiguous. The sample was PBMCs, taken roughly 20 days after the first yellow fever vaccination. The sequence was obtained from a man aged 18-30 years who received the YFV17D yellow fever vaccine. At the DNA level, the sequence is TGTGCCAGCAGCTCCATGTTAGGCGGGGAGCTGTTTTTT. This is translated as CASSSMLGGELFF.